Included here is one T cell receptor beta chain sequence, with context. The antigen is unknown. TCRdb re-called the 5' RACE reads through MiXCR, storing one row per CDR3 protein. The sample consists of 400,000 to 650,000 distinct CDR3 sequences, less than 25% of them appearing once. These data originate in a study of identical twins. Study-wide findings and caveats: Within cord blood, abundant beta clonotypes carried fewer insertions, but memory repertoires showed no such trend.

CDR3 size: 15 residues. CDR1 and CDR2 from the germline V gene are SGHRS and YFSETQ. Unmatched junction bases numbered 4, after V lost 0 bases and J lost 7 bases. This same sample was also part of a study on T cells expressing NK-cell markers. That paper adds: There were seven HCMV-seropositive donors and one seronegative donor among the eight sequenced. CD8+ T cells in 5 or 6 donors included dominant NKG2C+ clonotypes at roughly 1.0-8%.

The sequence was obtained from a woman under 30 in good health. The J gene is TRBJ2-1, the V gene TRBV5-1, with TRBD2 identical over 10 bases. Sequences were obtained from CD4+ T cells sorted from blood. The CDR3 reads CASSLGSTSGNEQFF. Here the CDR3 DNA reads TGCGCCAGCAGCTTGGGTTCGACTAGCGGGAATGAGCAGTTCTTC.